The next 3 T cell receptor beta chains were all read from a single sample in a study of graft-versus-host responses after intestinal transplantation. Antigens for these TCRs are unknown. Some clones are missing from TCRdb's copy, which holds only in-frame ones; the method was immunoSEQ multiplex PCR. The data contain around 90,000 clones, 90% to 95% of them singletons. The sequencing used unstimulated CD8+ T cells sorted from spleen or lymph node cells, collected before intestinal transplant. The receptors originated from a human donor who received an intestinal transplant.

This chain uses TRBV5-6 with TRBJ2-2; D unresolved. The V and J ends lost 8 bases and 0 bases respectively, with 14 bases between them. The CDR3 has 15 amino acids. Looked up from germline, CDR1 is SGHDT and CDR2 is YYEEEE. CDR3 DNA sequence: TGTGCCAGTACTATAAGTCCGGCGAACACCGGGGAGCTGTTTTTT. Translation: CASTISPANTGELFF.

The chain joins TRBV2 to TRBJ1-5; a weak D match, TRBD1 (5 bases). V lost 4 bases and J 8 bases, leaving 15 bases between the germline ends. Per the germline V gene, CDR1 is SNHLY and CDR2 is FYNNEI. CDR3 length: 14 amino acids. CDR3 amino acids: CASSGWEGMEPQHF. In nucleotides, the CDR3 is TGTGCCAGCAGTGGTTGGGAGGGGATGGAGCCCCAGCATTTT.

This sequence joins TRBV4-1 and TRBJ2-3; D ambiguous. The CDR3 has 16 amino acids. The V and J ends lost 0 bases and 1 base respectively, with 11 bases between them. From germline, CDR1 is MGHRA and CDR2 YSYEKL. CDR3 in DNA: TGCGCCAGCAGCCAAGATATCAGTCTAGGCACAGATACGCAGTATTTT. It encodes CASSQDISLGTDTQYF.